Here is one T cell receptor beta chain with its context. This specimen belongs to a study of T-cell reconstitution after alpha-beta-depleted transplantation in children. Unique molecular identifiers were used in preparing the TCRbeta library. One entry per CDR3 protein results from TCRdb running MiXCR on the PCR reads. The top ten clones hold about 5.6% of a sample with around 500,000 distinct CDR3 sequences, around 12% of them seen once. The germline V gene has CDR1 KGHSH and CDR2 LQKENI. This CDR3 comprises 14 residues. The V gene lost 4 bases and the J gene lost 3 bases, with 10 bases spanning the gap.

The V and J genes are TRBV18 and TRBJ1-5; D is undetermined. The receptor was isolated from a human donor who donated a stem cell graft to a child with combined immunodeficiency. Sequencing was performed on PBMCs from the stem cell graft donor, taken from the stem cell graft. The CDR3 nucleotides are TGTGCCAGCTCACAAGAACGGCTCAATCAGCCCCAGCATTTT. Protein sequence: CASSQERLNQPQHF.